This T cell receptor beta chain emerged from a study of beta chain features in type 1 diabetes. Study-level results: Insertion counts at VDJ junctions were lower in type 1 diabetes patients, who also showed more deletions there. Patients' naive, central memory and Treg TCRB repertoires seemed closer to one another than those of healthy donors.

Note on this clone: Its antigen is unidentified.

Expressed TCRB transcripts were sequenced because the entire RNA isolate underwent reverse transcription. Profiled with immunoSEQ multiplex PCR; TCRdb holds only in-frame clones, not every one. This sample has approximately 150,000 clones, with 9.7% found just once. Germline V lookup: CDR1 SNHLY, CDR2 FYNNEI. The trim removed 7 bases at V and 9 bases at J, leaving 8 bases unmatched. The CDR3 is made up of 12 amino acids. The clonotype was recovered from a woman aged 40-49 years in good health. V and J are TRBV2 and TRBJ1-1, with 7 bases identical to TRBD1. The source material was central memory CD4+ T cells from blood. DNA of the CDR3: TGTGCCAGCAAGCTGAGGACAGGAAAAGCTTTCTTT. Translation: CASKLRTGKAFF.